Following are 32 T cell receptor beta chains from one sample sequenced in a study of CD8 T cells in ankylosing spondylitis (dated by TCRdb to about 2017). Preparation of the library involved 5' RACE. TCRdb shows the sequencer as Illumina HiSeq 2500. TCRdb passed the public sequencing reads through fastp at Q25 and MiXCR, retaining productive beta sequences. Merged by CDR3 protein, the rows form single entries marked with the most common genes and DNA. Present in this sample are about 160,000 distinct CDR3 sequences, around a tenth of which were seen just once. The ten largest make up about 15% of the sample. The sample was blood, either unsorted or a sorted T cell fraction (not recorded which). Source of these receptors: a female donor with ankylosing spondylitis or in good health (not recorded which).

This clonotype was found a few times. This chain links TRBV4-3 with TRBJ1-2; no clear D gene. The V end was cut by 0 bases, the J end by 8 bases, with 19 bases between. The V gene's germline CDR1 is LGHNA and CDR2 YSLEER. The CDR3 is made up of 16 amino acids. CDR3 nucleotides: TGCGCCAGCAGCCAAGATGATTTCGGGGAAGGCGGGGGCTACACCTTC. This encodes CASSQDDFGEGGGYTF.

The gene calls are TRBV5-1 and TRBJ2-1, with 7 positions matching TRBD2. This CDR3 spans 15 amino acids. V shed 2 bases, J shed 6 bases, and the junction held 8 bases outside the gene matches. Germline loops: CDR1 SGHRS, CDR2 YFSETQ. The CDR3 reads CASSLREGHINEQFF. CDR3 DNA sequence: TGCGCCAGCAGCTTAAGGGAGGGCCACATCAATGAGCAGTTCTTC.

Many counts were recorded for this clonotype. V usage is TRBV7-3 and J usage is TRBJ2-1, with TRBD2 matching over 8 bases. CDR1 and CDR2 from the germline V gene are SGHTA and FQGTGA. CDR3 length: 15 amino acids. Trimming took 4 bases from V and 10 from J; bases not matched to a gene: 12. CDR3 in amino acids: CASSYISGSQREQFF. The CDR3 DNA reads as TGTGCCAGCAGCTACATAAGCGGGAGTCAAAGGGAGCAGTTCTTC. The full variable domain, its missing parts supplied by reference TRBV7-3 and TRBJ2-1, is GAGVSQTPSNKVTEKGKYVELRCDPISGHTALYWYRQSLGQGPEFLIYFQGTGAADDSGLPNDRFFAVRPEGSVSTLKIQRTERGDSAVYLCASSYISGSQREQFFGPGTRLTVL.

This clonotype was detected only a few times. The rearrangement uses TRBV20-1 and TRBJ2-1; D call uncertain. Germline V lookup: CDR1 DFQATT, CDR2 SNEGSKA (reference sequence). This CDR3 comprises 17 residues. Trimming cost V 0 bases and J 0 bases, with 15 bases left between them. The CDR3: CSARDPLGVHSYNEQFF. CDR3 sequence (DNA): TGCAGTGCTAGAGATCCTCTGGGCGTCCACTCCTACAATGAGCAGTTCTTC.

The genes are TRBV20-1 and TRBJ2-1; 15 bases map to TRBD2. The CDR3 loop spans 15 amino acids. V dropped 8 bases and J dropped 3; count of bases not matched to a gene: 5. Germline-derived CDR1 and CDR2 are DFQATT and SNEGSKA (reference sequence). The CDR3 protein is CSPGLAGGNYNEQFF. CDR3 DNA: TGCAGTCCAGGACTAGCGGGGGGGAACTACAATGAGCAGTTCTTC.

This clonotype was seen a handful of times. The chain is built from TRBV6-2 or TRBV6-3 and TRBJ2-7; D may be TRBD2 (5 bases). The V gene lost 7 bases and the J gene lost 2 bases, with 9 bases spanning the gap. CDR1 and CDR2 (germline): MNHEY, SVGEGT. The CDR3 runs to 12 residues. The CDR3 spells CASMDLTYEQYF. CDR3 DNA: TGTGCCAGCATGGACTTAACCTACGAGCAGTACTTC.

In this sample, this clonotype turned up a few times. The chain joins TRBV19 to TRBJ2-1; 9 bases are shared with TRBD2. Trimming took 4 bases from V and 5 from J; bases not matched to a gene: 9. The germline V gene has CDR1 LNHDA and CDR2 SQIVND (reference sequence). The CDR3 runs to 16 residues. The CDR3 loop is CASSSYSGSLHNEQFF. The CDR3, as DNA: TGTGCCAGTAGTAGCTATAGCGGGAGCCTCCACAATGAGCAGTTCTTC.

The CDR3 DNA is TGCAGCGTCTCAAGGACTAGCGGGAGGGCAGATACGCAGTATTTT. It specifies CSVSRTSGRADTQYF. The chain recombines TRBV29-1 with TRBJ2-3; 15 nucleotides line up with TRBD2. Per the germline V gene, CDR1 is SQVTM and CDR2 is ANQGSEA. J lost 4 bases, V lost 6 bases, and 5 bases had no gene match. CDR3 length: 15 residues.

The rearrangement links TRBV7-9 to TRBJ2-7; 9 bases are a match to TRBD2. Looked up from germline, CDR1 is SEHNR and CDR2 is FQNEAQ (reference sequence). The CDR3 runs 14 residues. The V segment lost 5 bases and the J segment 6 bases; nucleotides outside the gene matches: 8. DNA for the CDR3: TGTGCCAGCAGCCCAGGGGCGGGAGGGCTCGAGCAGTACTTC. Translation: CASSPGAGGLEQYF.

This clonotype occurred many times. The V and J genes are TRBV29-1 and TRBJ2-7; 9 bases map to TRBD2. Looked up from germline, CDR1 is SQVTM and CDR2 is ANQGSEA. The CDR3 length is 14 residues. The junction had 8 bases not matched to a gene; V was cut back by 3 bases and J by 5 bases. The DNA for the CDR3 is TGCAGCGTTGATGTTCTAGCGGGAACCCACGAGCAGTACTTC. Its protein product is CSVDVLAGTHEQYF.

V gene TRBV4-3 combines with J gene TRBJ2-1, with D perhaps being TRBD1 or TRBD2 (5 bases each). From germline, CDR1 is LGHNA and CDR2 YSLEER. Trimming removed 3 bases from V and 0 bases from J, with 12 bases in between. The CDR3 runs 16 residues. The CDR3 loop is CASSQGVGSSYNEQFF. CDR3 sequence (DNA): TGCGCCAGCAGCCAGGGGGTTGGGAGCTCCTACAATGAGCAGTTCTTC.

This clonotype was seen more than once but under ten times. V and J are TRBV30 and TRBJ2-1; D may be TRBD1 or TRBD2 (6 bases each). From germline, CDR1 is GTSNPN and CDR2 SVGIG (reference sequence). Between the trimmed V and J ends, which lost 6 bases and 3 bases, there was a span of 15 bases. The CDR3 is 14 amino acids. The CDR3 DNA sequence: TGTGCCTGCCCAAGGGGGGATGTCTACAATGAGCAGTTCTTC. Its protein is CACPRGDVYNEQFF.

This clonotype came up many times. The V call is TRBV9, the J call TRBJ2-7; TRBD1 is a possible D gene (5 bases). CDR1 is SGDLS and CDR2 is YYNGEE in the germline V gene. V lost 2 bases and J 6 bases, leaving 12 bases between the germline ends. The CDR3 contains 13 residues. The CDR3 here is CASSVQGFGEQYF. As DNA, the CDR3 is TGTGCCAGCAGCGTCCAGGGATTTGGCGAGCAGTACTTC.

This clonotype was detected a few times. This chain uses TRBV12-3 or TRBV12-4 with TRBJ2-1, with D possibly TRBD1 on 5 matching bases. The length of the CDR3 is 14 residues. Trimming removed 4 bases at V and 5 bases at J, with 12 bases between. DNA of the CDR3: TGTGCCAGCAGTTGGACAAACCTAAACAATGAGCAGTTCTTC. Protein: CASSWTNLNNEQFF.

The chain combines TRBV28 with TRBJ2-1; D is perhaps TRBD2 (7 bases). The CDR3 contains 15 residues. V was pared by 2 bases and J by 8 bases, with 16 bases between. From germline, CDR1 is MDHEN and CDR2 SYDVKM. As DNA, the CDR3 is TGTGCCAGCAGTTTAGGGGGGGCGAGGGGTTATGAGCAGTTCTTC. This gives the protein CASSLGGARGYEQFF.

In this sample, this clonotype turned up a few times. V usage is TRBV2 and J usage is TRBJ2-5, with TRBD2 matching over 10 bases. Germline-derived CDR1 and CDR2 are SNHLY and FYNNEI. Losses at the gene ends were 3 bases for V and 2 bases for J; bases not matched to a gene: 3. The CDR3 is 15 amino acids. CDR3 in amino acids: CASSDSGRVQETQYF. DNA of the CDR3: TGTGCCAGCAGTGACAGCGGGAGGGTTCAAGAGACCCAGTACTTC.

In this sample, this clonotype turned up a few times. The rearrangement joins TRBV4-3 to TRBJ2-4; D not certain. There are 15 residues in the CDR3. The germline gives CDR1 LGHNA, CDR2 YSLEER. The germline V and J ends were trimmed by 0 bases and 10 bases, with 16 bases remaining between them. CDR3 nucleotides: TGCGCCAGCAGCCAAGATAGCCCCCCGATGGGAATTCAGTACTTC. It translates to CASSQDSPPMGIQYF.

This clonotype was counted a few times. This chain connects TRBV9 to TRBJ2-7; the D gene could be TRBD1 or TRBD2 (5 bases each). Trimming took 4 bases from V and 2 from J, leaving 22 bases between them. CDR1 is SGDLS and CDR2 is YYNGEE in the germline V gene. This CDR3 is built from 17 residues. In DNA, the CDR3 is TGTGCCAGCAGCCCCTGGGGCGGGTTTGGTGCGACCTACGAGCAGTACTTC. Translation: CASSPWGGFGATYEQYF.

This clonotype was picked up a small number of times. The chain carries TRBV4-3 and TRBJ2-7; D is ambiguous. The CDR3 runs to 15 residues. The germline V and J ends were trimmed by 1 base and 3 bases, with 13 bases remaining between them. Germline V CDR1 and CDR2: LGHNA, YSLEER. CDR3 nucleotides: TGCGCCAGCAGCCAAGGCACCCGGGTCAACTACGAGCAGTACTTC. It codes for CASSQGTRVNYEQYF.

The V call is TRBV30, the J call TRBJ1-3; D uncertain. CDR1 GTSNPN and CDR2 SVGIG come from the germline V gene (reference sequence). The length of the CDR3 is 11 residues. The ends were cut back, 4 bases at V and 5 bases at J, with 6 bases in the middle. In nucleotides, the CDR3 is TGTGCCTGGAAAGGTCGAAACACCATATATTTT. It yields the protein CAWKGRNTIYF.

This clonotype was counted at least ten times. The J gene is TRBJ1-2, the V gene TRBV20-1; the D gene is possibly TRBD1 (6 bases). Germline-derived CDR1 and CDR2 are DFQATT and SNEGSKA (reference sequence). This CDR3 spans 15 amino acids. The V gene lost 0 bases and the J gene lost 5 bases, with 16 bases spanning the gap. DNA of the CDR3: TGCAGTGCTAGAGATCCCCAGGGGCAGGGGTATGGCTACACCTTC. This gives the protein CSARDPQGQGYGYTF.

This clonotype was detected only a few times. The chain uses TRBV24-1 and TRBJ2-1; D may match TRBD1 or TRBD2 (5 bases each). Looked up from germline, CDR1 is KGHDR and CDR2 is SFDVKD. V was cut by 5 bases and J by 0 bases, with 10 bases left in between. This CDR3 is built from 15 residues. CDR3 amino acids: CATSGPGSSYNEQFF. Written as DNA, the CDR3 is TGTGCCACCAGTGGGCCAGGGAGCTCCTACAATGAGCAGTTCTTC.

V and J are TRBV7-3 and TRBJ2-3, with D unclear. The CDR3 covers 16 residues. Germline CDR1 is SGHTA and CDR2 is FQGTGA. V was clipped by 0 bases and J by 0 bases, with 10 bases between them. This CDR3 is CASSLTSALSTDTQYF. CDR3 sequence (DNA): TGTGCCAGCAGCTTAACCTCAGCGCTGAGCACAGATACGCAGTATTTT.

This clonotype turned up a few times. The chain combines TRBV10-3 with TRBJ2-1; maybe TRBD1 (5 bases). The CDR3 spans 14 residues. Trimming took 3 bases from V and 7 from J, leaving 13 bases between them. Germline loops: CDR1 ENHRY, CDR2 SYGVKD. The chain's CDR3 is CAISDGRVLNEQFF. As DNA, the CDR3 is TGTGCCATCAGTGACGGCAGGGTTTTAAATGAGCAGTTCTTC.

The CDR3 loop reads CASGDRGYEQYF. The CDR3 region has the DNA TGTGCCAGCGGGGACAGGGGGTACGAGCAGTACTTC. The chain combines TRBV7-6 with TRBJ2-7; 11 bases are a match to TRBD1. V trimming: 8 bases; J trimming: 4 bases; junction bases outside the gene matches: 1. CDR3 size: 12 residues. Germline-derived CDR1 and CDR2 are SGHVS and FNYEAQ.

The chain recombines TRBV6-5 with TRBJ2-7, with D unresolved. V was pared by 5 bases and J by 1 base, with 9 bases between. Germline V gene data show CDR1 as MNHEY and CDR2 as SVGAGI. The CDR3 is 13 residues long. The CDR3 here is CASSENWSYEQYF. In nucleotides, the CDR3 is TGTGCCAGCAGTGAAAACTGGTCCTACGAGCAGTACTTC.

Only a few counts were recorded for this clonotype. V usage is TRBV9 and J usage is TRBJ2-3; no firm D call. The V end lost 10 bases, the J end lost 0 bases, and 18 bases lay between the germline ends. The CDR3 is 15 amino acids. CDR1 and CDR2 from the germline V gene are SGDLS and YYNGEE. The CDR3 DNA follows: TGTGCCGCATCGAAAATGGGCAGTAGCACAGATACGCAGTATTTT. It yields the protein CAASKMGSSTDTQYF. The full variable domain, its missing parts supplied by reference TRBV9 and TRBJ2-3, is DSGVTQTPKHLITATGQRVTLRCSPRSGDLSVYWYQQSLDQGLQFLIQYYNGEERAKGNILERFSAQQFPDLHSELNLSSLELGDSALYFCAASKMGSSTDTQYFGPGTRLTVL.

This clonotype came up many times. The chain couples TRBV6-1 to TRBJ2-1, with D tentatively TRBD1 (6 bases). The CDR3 spans 15 residues. Germline lookup yields CDR1 MNHNS and CDR2 SASEGT. The V end was cut by 5 bases, the J end by 6 bases, with 17 bases between. The CDR3 bases are TGTGCCAGCAGTCCCTACTTCCAGGGGATCAATGAGCAGTTCTTC. It encodes CASSPYFQGINEQFF.

This clonotype was seen ten or more times. The V and J genes are TRBV12-3 or TRBV12-4 and TRBJ1-1; the D is unclear. V was cut by 1 base and J by 5 bases, with 11 bases left in between. CDR3 length: 14 amino acids. The CDR3 nucleotides read TGTGCCAGCAGTTTAGGTCCTTGGGAGACTGAAGCTTTCTTT. Residues: CASSLGPWETEAFF.

This clonotype was counted a few times. The gene calls are TRBV27 and TRBJ2-7, with 9 nucleotides matching TRBD1. The length of the CDR3 is 15 residues. Germline CDR1 is MNHEY and CDR2 is SMNVEV (reference sequence). V gave up 4 bases and J gave up 4 bases; unmatched junction bases: 8. CDR3 DNA: TGTGCCAGCAGTTACCACAGGGGGCTCCTTTACGAGCAGTACTTC. Translated: CASSYHRGLLYEQYF.

This clonotype was recorded a few times. The chain employs TRBV6-1 and TRBJ1-1, with 9 bases lining up with TRBD1. V shed 6 bases and J 0 bases; nucleotides not matched to a gene: 2. There are 14 residues in the CDR3. The V gene's germline CDR1 is MNHNS and CDR2 SASEGT. DNA of the CDR3: TGTGCCAGCAGGGGACAGGGCGTGAACACTGAAGCTTTCTTT. This sequence encodes CASRGQGVNTEAFF.

This clonotype has a count of ten or more. The chain recombines TRBV9 with TRBJ1-2; perhaps TRBD1 as D (6 bases). The length of the CDR3 is 14 residues. The germline V gene encodes CDR1 SGDLS and CDR2 YYNGEE. Trimming stripped 4 bases from V and 4 bases from J, with 14 bases between. CDR3 sequence: CASSRGVRGYGYTF. Here the CDR3 DNA reads TGTGCCAGCAGCAGGGGTGTCAGGGGCTATGGCTACACCTTC.